This T cell receptor beta chain was sequenced for a study of cytomegalovirus exposure and HLA in healthy donors. General study points: The authors enumerated 150 to 200 TCR beta chains as linked to cytomegalovirus. A few chains tied to CMV proved CMV antigen-specific in vitro.

TCRdb's table, derived via immunoSEQ multiplex PCR, lists solely in-frame clones and lacks some. This table holds 100,000 to 150,000 clones, around 90% found once. Remarks on this clone: The antigen is unknown.

V was trimmed by 6 bases and J by 6 bases, leaving 19 bases between them. Germline assignment: CDR1 MNHEY and CDR2 SMNVEV (reference sequence). The CDR3 contains 15 residues. The source of this sequence is a woman aged 18-30 years in good health and CMV-seronegative. The sequenced material came from PBMCs. The V gene is TRBV27, the J gene TRBJ2-3; the D is unclear. The CDR3 reads CASSPSLRPVDTQYF. DNA of the CDR3: TGTGCCAGCAGCCCGTCCCTCAGGCCCGTGGATACGCAGTATTTT.